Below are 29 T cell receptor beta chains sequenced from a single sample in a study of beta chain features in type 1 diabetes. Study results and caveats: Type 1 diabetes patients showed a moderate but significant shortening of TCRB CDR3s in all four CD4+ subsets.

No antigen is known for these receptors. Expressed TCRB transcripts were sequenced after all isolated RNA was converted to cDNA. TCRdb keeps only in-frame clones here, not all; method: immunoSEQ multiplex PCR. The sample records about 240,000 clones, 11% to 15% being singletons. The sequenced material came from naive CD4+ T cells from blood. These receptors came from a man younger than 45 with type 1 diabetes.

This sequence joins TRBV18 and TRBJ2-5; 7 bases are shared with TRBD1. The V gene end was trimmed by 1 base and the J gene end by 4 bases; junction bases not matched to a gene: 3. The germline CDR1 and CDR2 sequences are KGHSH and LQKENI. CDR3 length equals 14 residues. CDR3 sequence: CASSPQGASETQYF. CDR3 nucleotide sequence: TGTGCCAGCTCACCACAGGGGGCATCAGAGACCCAGTACTTC. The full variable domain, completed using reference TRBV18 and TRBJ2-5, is NAGVMQNPRHLVRRRGQEARLRCSPMKGHSHVYWYRQLPEEGLKFMVYLQKENIIDESGMPKERFSAEFPKEGPSILRIQQVVRGDSAAYFCASSPQGASETQYFGPGTRLLVL.

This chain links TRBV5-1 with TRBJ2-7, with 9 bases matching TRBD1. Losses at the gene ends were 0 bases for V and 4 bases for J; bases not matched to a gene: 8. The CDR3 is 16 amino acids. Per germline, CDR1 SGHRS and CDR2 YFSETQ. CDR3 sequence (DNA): TGCGCCAGCAGCTTGGCCCTGGACAGGGGTCAGTACGAGCAGTACTTC. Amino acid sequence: CASSLALDRGQYEQYF.

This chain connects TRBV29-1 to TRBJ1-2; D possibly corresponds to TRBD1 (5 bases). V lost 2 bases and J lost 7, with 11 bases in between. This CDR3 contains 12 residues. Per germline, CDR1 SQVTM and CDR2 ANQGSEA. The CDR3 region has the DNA TGCAGCGTTGAACGCCAGGGCTCTGGCTACACCTTC. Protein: CSVERQGSGYTF.

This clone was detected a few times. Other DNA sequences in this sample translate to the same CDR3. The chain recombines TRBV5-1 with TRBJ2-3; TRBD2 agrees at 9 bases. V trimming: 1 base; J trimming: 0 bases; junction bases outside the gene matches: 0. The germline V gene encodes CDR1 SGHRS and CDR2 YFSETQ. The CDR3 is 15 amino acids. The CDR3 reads CASSLTSGSTDTQYF. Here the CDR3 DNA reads TGCGCCAGCAGCTTGACTAGCGGGAGCACAGATACGCAGTATTTT. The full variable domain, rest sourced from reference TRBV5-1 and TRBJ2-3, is KAGVTQTPRYLIKTRGQQVTLSCSPISGHRSVSWYQQTPGQGLQFLFEYFSETQRNKGNFPGRFSGRQFSNSRSEMNVSTLELGDSALYLCASSLTSGSTDTQYFGPGTRLTVL.

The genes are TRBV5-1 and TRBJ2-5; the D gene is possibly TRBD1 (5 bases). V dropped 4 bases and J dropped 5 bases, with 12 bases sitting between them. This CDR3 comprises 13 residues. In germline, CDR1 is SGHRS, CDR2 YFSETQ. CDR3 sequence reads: CASSPRVEETQYF. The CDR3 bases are TGCGCCAGCAGCCCCAGGGTTGAGGAGACCCAGTACTTC.

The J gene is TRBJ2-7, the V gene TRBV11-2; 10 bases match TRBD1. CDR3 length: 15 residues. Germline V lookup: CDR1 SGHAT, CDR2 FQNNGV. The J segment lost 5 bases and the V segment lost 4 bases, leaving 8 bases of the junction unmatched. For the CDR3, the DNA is TGTGCCAGCAGCTCGTTCGACAGGGGGCAGAACGAGCAGTACTTC. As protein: CASSSFDRGQNEQYF.

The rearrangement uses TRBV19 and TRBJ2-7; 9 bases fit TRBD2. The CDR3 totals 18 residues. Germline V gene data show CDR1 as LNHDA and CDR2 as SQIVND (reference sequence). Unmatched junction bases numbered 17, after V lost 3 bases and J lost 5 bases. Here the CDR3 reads CASSMRRGGSGGPDEQYF. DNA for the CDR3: TGTGCCAGTAGTATGAGAAGAGGGGGTAGCGGGGGTCCGGACGAGCAGTACTTC.

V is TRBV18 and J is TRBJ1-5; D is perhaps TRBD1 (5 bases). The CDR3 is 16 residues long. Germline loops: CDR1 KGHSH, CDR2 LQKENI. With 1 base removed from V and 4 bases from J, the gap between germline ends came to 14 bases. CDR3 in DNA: TGTGCCAGCTCACCACGGGAAGGGGAAGGGAATCAGCCCCAGCATTTT. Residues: CASSPREGEGNQPQHF.

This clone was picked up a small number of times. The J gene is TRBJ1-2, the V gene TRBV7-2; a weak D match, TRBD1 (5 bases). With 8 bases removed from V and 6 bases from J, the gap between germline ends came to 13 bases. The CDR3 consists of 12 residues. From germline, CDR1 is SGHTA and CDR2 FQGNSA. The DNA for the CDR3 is TGTGCCAGCCGCAGGGACTCGAATGGCTACACCTTC. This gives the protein CASRRDSNGYTF.

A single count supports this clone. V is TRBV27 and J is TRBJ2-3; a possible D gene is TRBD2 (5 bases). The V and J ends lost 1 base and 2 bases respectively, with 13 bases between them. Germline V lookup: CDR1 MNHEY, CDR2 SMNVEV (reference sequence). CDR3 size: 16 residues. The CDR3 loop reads CASSLFITGSTDTQYF. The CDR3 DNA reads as TGTGCCAGCAGTTTATTTATTACGGGGTCCACAGATACGCAGTATTTT.

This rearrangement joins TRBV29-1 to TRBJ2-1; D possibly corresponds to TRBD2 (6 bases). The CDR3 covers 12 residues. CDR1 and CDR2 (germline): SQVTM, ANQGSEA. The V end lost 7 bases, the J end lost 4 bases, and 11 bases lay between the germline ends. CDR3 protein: CSAGLLYNEQFF. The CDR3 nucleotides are TGCAGCGCTGGACTATTATACAATGAGCAGTTCTTC.

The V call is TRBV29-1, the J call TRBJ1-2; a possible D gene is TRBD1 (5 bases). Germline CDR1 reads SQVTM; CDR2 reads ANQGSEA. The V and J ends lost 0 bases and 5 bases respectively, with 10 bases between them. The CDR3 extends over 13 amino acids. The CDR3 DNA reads TGCAGCGTTGAAGATTCGCAGGGTTATGGCTACACCTTC. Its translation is CSVEDSQGYGYTF.

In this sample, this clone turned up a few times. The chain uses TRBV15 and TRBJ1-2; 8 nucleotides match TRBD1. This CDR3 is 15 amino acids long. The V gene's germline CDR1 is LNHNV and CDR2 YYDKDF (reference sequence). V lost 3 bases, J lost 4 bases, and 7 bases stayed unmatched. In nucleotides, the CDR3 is TGTGCCACCAGCAGCCCGGACAGGGTCGGCTATGGCTACACCTTC. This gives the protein CATSSPDRVGYGYTF.

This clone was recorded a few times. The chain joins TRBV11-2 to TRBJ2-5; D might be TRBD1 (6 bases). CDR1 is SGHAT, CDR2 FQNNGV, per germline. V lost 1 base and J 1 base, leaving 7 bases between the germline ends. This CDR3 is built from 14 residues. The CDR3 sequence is CASSLAGVQETQYF. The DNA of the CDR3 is TGTGCCAGCAGCTTAGCAGGGGTCCAAGAGACCCAGTACTTC. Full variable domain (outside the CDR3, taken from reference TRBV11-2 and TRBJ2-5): EAGVAQSPRYKIIEKRQSVAFWCNPISGHATLYWYQQILGQGPKLLIQFQNNGVVDDSQLPKDRFSAERLKGVDSTLKIQPAKLEDSAVYLCASSLAGVQETQYFGPGTRLLVL.

CDR3 protein: CASSQNTGLDEKLFF. The CDR3 bases are TGTGCCAGCAGTCAAAACACAGGGCTCGATGAAAAACTGTTTTTT. V and J are TRBV9 and TRBJ1-4; TRBD1 might be the D (6 bases). Deletions cut 5 bases from V and 6 bases from J, with 17 bases between. The germline CDR1 and CDR2 sequences are SGDLS and YYNGEE. The CDR3 length is 15 residues. Based on the CDR3 plus reference TRBV9 and TRBJ1-4, the full variable domain is DSGVTQTPKHLITATGQRVTLRCSPRSGDLSVYWYQQSLDQGLQFLIQYYNGEERAKGNILERFSAQQFPDLHSELNLSSLELGDSALYFCASSQNTGLDEKLFFGSGTQLSVL.

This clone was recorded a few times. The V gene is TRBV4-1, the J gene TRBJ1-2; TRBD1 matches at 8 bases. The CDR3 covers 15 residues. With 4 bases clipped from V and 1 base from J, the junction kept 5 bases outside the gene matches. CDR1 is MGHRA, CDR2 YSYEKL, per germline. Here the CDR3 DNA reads TGCGCCAGCAGCCTGGGACAGGAGATTAACTATGGCTACACCTTC. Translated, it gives CASSLGQEINYGYTF.

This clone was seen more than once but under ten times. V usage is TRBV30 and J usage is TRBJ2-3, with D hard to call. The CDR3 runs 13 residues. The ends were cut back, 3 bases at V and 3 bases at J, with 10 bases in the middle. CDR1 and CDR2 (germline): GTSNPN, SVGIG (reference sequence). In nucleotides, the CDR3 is TGTGCCTGGAGAGGCCCAGCGACAGATACGCAGTATTTT. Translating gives CAWRGPATDTQYF.

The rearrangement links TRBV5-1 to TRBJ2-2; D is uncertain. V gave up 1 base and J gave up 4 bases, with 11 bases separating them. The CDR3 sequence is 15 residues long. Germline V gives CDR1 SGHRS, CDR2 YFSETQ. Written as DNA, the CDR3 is TGCGCCAGCAGCTTGTACACGAACCCCACCGGGGAGCTGTTTTTT. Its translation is CASSLYTNPTGELFF.

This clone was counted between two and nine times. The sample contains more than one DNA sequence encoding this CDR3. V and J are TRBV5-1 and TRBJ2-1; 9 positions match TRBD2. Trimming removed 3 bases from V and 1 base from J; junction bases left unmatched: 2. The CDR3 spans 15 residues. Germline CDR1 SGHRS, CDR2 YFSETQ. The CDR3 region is CASSSAGGSYNEQFF. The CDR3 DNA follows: TGCGCCAGCAGCTCGGCGGGGGGGTCCTACAATGAGCAGTTCTTC.

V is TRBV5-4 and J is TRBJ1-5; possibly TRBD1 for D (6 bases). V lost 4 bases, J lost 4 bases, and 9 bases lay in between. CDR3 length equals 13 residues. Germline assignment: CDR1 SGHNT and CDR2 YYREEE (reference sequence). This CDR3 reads CASSIQGNQPQHF. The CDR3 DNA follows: TGTGCCAGCAGCATCCAGGGGAATCAGCCCCAGCATTTT.

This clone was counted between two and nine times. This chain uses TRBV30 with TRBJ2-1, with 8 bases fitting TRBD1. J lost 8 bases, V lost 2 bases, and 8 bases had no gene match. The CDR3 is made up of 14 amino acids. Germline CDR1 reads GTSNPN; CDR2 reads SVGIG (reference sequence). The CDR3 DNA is TGTGCCTGGAGTCCCTGGACAGGGCGGGATGAGCAGTTCTTC. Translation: CAWSPWTGRDEQFF. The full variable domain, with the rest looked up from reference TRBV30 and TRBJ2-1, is SQTIHQWPATLVQPVGSPLSLECTVEGTSNPNLYWYRQAAGRGLQLLFYSVGIGQISSEVPQNLSASRPQDRQFILSSKKLLLSDSGFYLCAWSPWTGRDEQFFGPGTRLTVL.

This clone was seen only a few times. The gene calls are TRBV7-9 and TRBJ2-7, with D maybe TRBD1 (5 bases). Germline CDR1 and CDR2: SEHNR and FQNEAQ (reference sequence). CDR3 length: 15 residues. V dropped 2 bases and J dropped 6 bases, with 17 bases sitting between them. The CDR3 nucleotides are TGTGCCAGCAGCTTAATATCGGCAGCTGGGGCCGAGCAGTACTTC. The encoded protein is CASSLISAAGAEQYF. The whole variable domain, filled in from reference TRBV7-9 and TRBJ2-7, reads DTGVSQNPRHKITKRGQNVTFRCDPISEHNRLYWYRQTLGQGPEFLTYFQNEAQLEKSRLLSDRFSAERPKGSFSTLEIQRTEQGDSAMYLCASSLISAAGAEQYFGPGTRLTVT.

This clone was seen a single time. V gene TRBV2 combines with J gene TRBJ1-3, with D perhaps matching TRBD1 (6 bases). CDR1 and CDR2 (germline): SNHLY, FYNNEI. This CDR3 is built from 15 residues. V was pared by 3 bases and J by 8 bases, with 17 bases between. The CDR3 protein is CASSDGWPRGDTIYF. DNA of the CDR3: TGTGCCAGCAGTGATGGTTGGCCCAGGGGAGACACCATATATTTT.

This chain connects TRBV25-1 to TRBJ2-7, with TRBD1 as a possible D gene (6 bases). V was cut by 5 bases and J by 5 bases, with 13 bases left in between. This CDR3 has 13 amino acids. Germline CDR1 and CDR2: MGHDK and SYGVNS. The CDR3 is CASSSAGVNEQYF. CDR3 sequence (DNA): TGTGCCAGCAGTAGTGCAGGGGTCAACGAGCAGTACTTC.

The CDR3 DNA reads TGCGCCAGCAGCCCCTGGATACAGGGCGGTGGGGCCAACGTCCTGACTTTC. Translating gives CASSPWIQGGGANVLTF. The rearrangement uses TRBV5-1 and TRBJ2-6, with D perhaps TRBD1 (6 bases). V was clipped by 4 bases and J by 3 bases, with 17 bases between them. This CDR3 has 17 residues. Germline-derived CDR1 and CDR2 are SGHRS and YFSETQ. The full variable domain, its missing parts supplied by reference TRBV5-1 and TRBJ2-6, is KAGVTQTPRYLIKTRGQQVTLSCSPISGHRSVSWYQQTPGQGLQFLFEYFSETQRNKGNFPGRFSGRQFSNSRSEMNVSTLELGDSALYLCASSPWIQGGGANVLTFGAGSRLTVL.

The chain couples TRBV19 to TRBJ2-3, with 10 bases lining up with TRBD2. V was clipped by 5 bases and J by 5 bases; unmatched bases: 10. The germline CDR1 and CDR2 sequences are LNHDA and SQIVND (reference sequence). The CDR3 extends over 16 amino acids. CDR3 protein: CASSPQLAGSVDTQYF. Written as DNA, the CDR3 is TGTGCCAGTAGTCCCCAACTAGCGGGGTCGGTAGATACGCAGTATTTT.

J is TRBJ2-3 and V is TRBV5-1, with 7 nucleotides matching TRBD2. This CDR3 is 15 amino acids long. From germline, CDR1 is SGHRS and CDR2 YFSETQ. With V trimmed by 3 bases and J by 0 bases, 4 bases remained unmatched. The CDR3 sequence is CASSSLGGSTDTQYF. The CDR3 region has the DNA TGCGCCAGCAGCTCTCTCGGGGGGAGCACAGATACGCAGTATTTT. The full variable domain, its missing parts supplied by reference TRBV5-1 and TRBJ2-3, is KAGVTQTPRYLIKTRGQQVTLSCSPISGHRSVSWYQQTPGQGLQFLFEYFSETQRNKGNFPGRFSGRQFSNSRSEMNVSTLELGDSALYLCASSSLGGSTDTQYFGPGTRLTVL.

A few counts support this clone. The CDR3 nucleotides are TGTGCCAGCAGCTTGGGGCGCAACAATGAGCAGTTCTTC. Its protein is CASSLGRNNEQFF. The chain joins TRBV7-8 to TRBJ2-1; possibly TRBD1 for D (5 bases). Germline-derived CDR1 and CDR2 are SGHVS and FQNEAQ. The CDR3 is made up of 13 amino acids. V was trimmed by 3 bases and J by 5 bases, leaving 8 bases between them.

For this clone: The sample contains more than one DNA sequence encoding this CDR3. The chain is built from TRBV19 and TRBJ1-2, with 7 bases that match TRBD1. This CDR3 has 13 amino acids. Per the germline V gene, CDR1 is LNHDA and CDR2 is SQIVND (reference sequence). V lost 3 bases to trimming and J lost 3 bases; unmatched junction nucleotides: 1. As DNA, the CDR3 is TGTGCCAGTAGTATCCAGGGGGACTATGGCTACACCTTC. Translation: CASSIQGDYGYTF.